Shown below are 3 T cell receptor beta chains from a single sample sequenced in a study of kidney transplant recipient with SARS-CoV-2 infection. TCRdb re-derived calls from the reads in MiXCR, one entry per CDR3 protein. The table includes roughly 250,000 distinct CDR3 sequences, under 30% detected once. The specimen comprised a blood sample, sampled at baseline and between days 110 and 120 from a kidney transplant recipient. Receptors were obtained from a male patient aged 25-45 years who had COVID-19 and was a kidney transplant recipient. The graft donor may be the source of some T cells.

This clonotype was observed at least ten times. The chain couples TRBV25-1 to TRBJ1-1; D may be TRBD1 (6 bases). In germline, CDR1 is MGHDK, CDR2 SYGVNS. Trimming took off 6 bases at V and 4 bases at J, with 18 bases between the two ends. The CDR3 is 15 residues long. The CDR3 sequence: CASRPSGTSGTEAFF. The DNA for the CDR3 is TGTGCCAGCAGGCCGTCGGGGACATCGGGCACTGAAGCTTTCTTT. Filled out from reference TRBV25-1 and TRBJ1-1, the complete variable domain reads EADIYQTPRYLVIGTGKKITLECSQTMGHDKMYWYQQDPGMELHLIHYSYGVNSTEKGDLSSESTVSRIRTEHFPLTLESARPSHTSQYLCASRPSGTSGTEAFFGQGTRLTVV.

Comments on this clonotype: It may be a read error: a sequence one base away is much more abundant. The chain is built from TRBV3-1 and TRBJ2-5; D not resolved. The CDR3 spans 17 residues. CDR1 and CDR2 from the germline V gene are LGHDT and YNNKEL (reference sequence). CDR3 sequence: CANSLVSPISFSETQYF. As DNA, the CDR3 is TGTGCCAACAGCTTGGTTAGTCCCATTTCTTTCTCTGAGACCCAGTACTTC.

For this clonotype: A much bigger clone sits one base away, suggesting this may be a read error. This CDR3 fails to terminate in the conserved phenylalanine or tryptophan, so it likely reflects a read error. This sequence joins TRBV7-6 and TRBJ1-2; no clear D gene. Germline values: CDR1 SGHVS, CDR2 FNYEAQ. Trimming removed 5 bases at V and 4 bases at J, with 23 bases between. This CDR3 has 17 residues. The CDR3 nucleotides are TGTGCCAGCAGCATATACAATGAATCTCGAAAGACCTATGGCTACACCTTG. Protein: CASSIYNESRKTYGYTL.